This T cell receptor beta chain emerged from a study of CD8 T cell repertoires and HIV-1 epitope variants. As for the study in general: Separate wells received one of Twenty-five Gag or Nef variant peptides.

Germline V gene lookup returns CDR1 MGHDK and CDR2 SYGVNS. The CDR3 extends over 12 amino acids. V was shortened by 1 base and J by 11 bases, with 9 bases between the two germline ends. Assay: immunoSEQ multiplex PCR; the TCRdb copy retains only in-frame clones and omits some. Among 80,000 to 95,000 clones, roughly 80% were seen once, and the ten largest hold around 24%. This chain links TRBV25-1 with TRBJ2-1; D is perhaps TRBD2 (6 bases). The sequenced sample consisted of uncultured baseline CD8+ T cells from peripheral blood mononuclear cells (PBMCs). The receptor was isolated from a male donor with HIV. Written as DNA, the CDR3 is TGTGCCAGCAGTGAATTAGCGGCTAAGCAGTTCTTC. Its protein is CASSELAAKQFF.